The entry below describes one TCR beta chain. The assay was immunoSEQ multiplex PCR, and TCRdb's table has in-frame clones only and misses some. Counted here are 300,000 to 500,000 clones, more than 75% occurring once; the ten biggest clones make up roughly 0.97%. The sample is drawn from a study of blood T cell repertoires in COVID-19. V dropped 4 bases and J dropped 1 base, with 10 bases sitting between them. Germline CDR1 is KGHSH and CDR2 is LQKENI. The CDR3 totals 14 residues. This sequence joins TRBV18 and TRBJ1-1; D is uncertain. Sequencing input: PBMCs or T cells enriched from blood (not recorded which). The receptor's source is a woman in her twenties or thirties with acute COVID-19. Written as DNA, the CDR3 is TGTGCCAGCTCACAGCTTCAAGAGAACACTGAAGCTTTCTTT. This translates into CASSQLQENTEAFF.